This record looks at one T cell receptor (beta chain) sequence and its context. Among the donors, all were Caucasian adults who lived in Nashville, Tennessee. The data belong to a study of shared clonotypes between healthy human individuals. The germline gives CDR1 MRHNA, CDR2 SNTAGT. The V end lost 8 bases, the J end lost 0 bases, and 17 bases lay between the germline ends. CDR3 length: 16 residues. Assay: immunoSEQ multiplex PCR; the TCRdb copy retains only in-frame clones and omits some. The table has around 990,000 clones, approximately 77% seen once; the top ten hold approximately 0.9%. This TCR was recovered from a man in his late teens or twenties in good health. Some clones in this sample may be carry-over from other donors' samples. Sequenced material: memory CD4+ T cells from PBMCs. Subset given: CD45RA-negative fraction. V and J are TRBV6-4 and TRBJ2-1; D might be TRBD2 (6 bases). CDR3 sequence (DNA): TGTGCCAGCGCCAGACGGCGGGAAAGCTCCTACAATGAGCAGTTCTTC. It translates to CASARRRESSYNEQFF.